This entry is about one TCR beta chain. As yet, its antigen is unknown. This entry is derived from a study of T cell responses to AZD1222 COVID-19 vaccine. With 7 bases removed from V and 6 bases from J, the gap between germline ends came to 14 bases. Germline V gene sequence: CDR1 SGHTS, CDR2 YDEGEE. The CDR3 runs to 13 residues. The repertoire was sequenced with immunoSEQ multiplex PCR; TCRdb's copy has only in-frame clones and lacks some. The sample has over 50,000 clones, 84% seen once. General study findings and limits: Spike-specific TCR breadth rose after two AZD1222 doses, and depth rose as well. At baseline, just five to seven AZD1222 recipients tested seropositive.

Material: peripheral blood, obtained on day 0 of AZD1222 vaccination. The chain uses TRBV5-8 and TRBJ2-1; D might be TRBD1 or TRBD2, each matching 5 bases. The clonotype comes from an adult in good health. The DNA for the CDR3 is TGTGCCAGCCCGACGGGGCTACGCAATGAGCAGTTCTTC. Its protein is CASPTGLRNEQFF.